This TCR beta chain was captured by sequencing in a study of control samples from healthy donors and cancer patients. Sequenced by immunoSEQ multiplex PCR; TCRdb stores in-frame clones only, minus some. The table records fewer than 95,000 clones, about nine tenths of them present only once. Germline assignment: CDR1 LGHDT and CDR2 YNNKEL (reference sequence). CDR3 length: 13 amino acids. V dropped 3 bases and J dropped 5 bases, with 8 bases sitting between them. This sequence originates from a man aged 25-40 years in good health. The chain carries TRBV3-1 (or the pseudogene TRBV3-2) and TRBJ2-1, with D perhaps matching TRBD2 (5 bases). Sequenced: blood. The CDR3 DNA reads TGTGCCAGCAGCCACGGGATTAACAATGAGCAGTTCTTC. It encodes CASSHGINNEQFF.